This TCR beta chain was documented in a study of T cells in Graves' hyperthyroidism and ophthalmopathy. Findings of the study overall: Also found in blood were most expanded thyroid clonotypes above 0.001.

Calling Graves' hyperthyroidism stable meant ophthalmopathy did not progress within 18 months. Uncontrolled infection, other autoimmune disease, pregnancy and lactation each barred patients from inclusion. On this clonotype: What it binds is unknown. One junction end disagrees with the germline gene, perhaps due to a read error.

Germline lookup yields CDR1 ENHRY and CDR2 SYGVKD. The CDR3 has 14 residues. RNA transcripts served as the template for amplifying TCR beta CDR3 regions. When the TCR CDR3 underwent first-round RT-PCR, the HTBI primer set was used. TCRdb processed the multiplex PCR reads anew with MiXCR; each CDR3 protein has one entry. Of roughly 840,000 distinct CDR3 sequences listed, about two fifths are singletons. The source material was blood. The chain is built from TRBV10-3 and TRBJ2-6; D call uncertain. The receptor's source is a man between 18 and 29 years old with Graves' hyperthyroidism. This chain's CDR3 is CASSDVSGANVLTF. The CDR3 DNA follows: TGTGCCAGCAGTGATGTATCTGGGGCCAACGTCCTGACTTTC.